Each of the 13 T cell receptor beta chains below was sequenced from the same sample in a study of regulatory T cells in long-lasting Graves disease. Time point in this sample: newly diagnosed GD, antithyroid drugs for less than 3 months. PBMC RNA served as the TCR library source. According to the study, TCR beta libraries were built with iRepertoire HTBI primers and CDR3-region Arm-PCR. TCRdb re-derived calls from the multiplex PCR reads in MiXCR, one entry per CDR3 protein. This repertoire shows approximately 440,000 distinct CDR3 sequences, 15% to 20% found once; its top ten account for roughly an eighth. These records were also assigned to another study, of T cells in Graves' hyperthyroidism and ophthalmopathy.

Sequencing used peripheral blood mononuclear cells (PBMCs), obtained at new diagnosis, from a patient treated with antithyroid drugs. The receptors originated from a man aged 40-55 years with Graves disease.

This chain joins TRBV12-3 or TRBV12-4 and TRBJ1-3, with D hard to call. This CDR3 region has 15 residues. V dropped 7 bases and J dropped 0 bases, with 13 bases sitting between them. The CDR3 loop reads CASILGRSSGNTIYF. CDR3 in DNA: TGTGCCAGCATCCTAGGACGGAGCTCTGGAAACACCATATATTTT.

This clonotype was counted only a few times. This chain connects TRBV27 to TRBJ2-7, with 9 bases fitting TRBD1. Germline assignment: CDR1 MNHEY and CDR2 SMNVEV (reference sequence). V was pared by 3 bases and J by 3 bases, with 9 bases of the junction left unmatched. There are 16 residues in the CDR3. CDR3 in amino acids: CASSFQPPGQGYEQYF. CDR3 bases: TGTGCCAGCAGTTTCCAACCCCCGGGACAGGGCTACGAGCAGTACTTC.

Note on this clonotype: Since a much larger clone is just one base distant, this may be a read error. J is TRBJ2-5 and V is TRBV2; 14 bases agree with TRBD2. Germline-derived CDR1 and CDR2 are SNHLY and FYNNEI. The CDR3 spans 16 residues. As DNA, the CDR3 is TGTGCCAGCAGCCAGCGACTAGCGGGAGGGCCTGAGACCCGGTACTTC. Encoded protein: CASSQRLAGGPETRYF.

This clonotype was detected only a few times. The chain recombines TRBV28 with TRBJ1-2; D remains unclear. This CDR3 region has 11 residues. Per germline, CDR1 MDHEN and CDR2 SYDVKM. Trimming took 2 bases from V and 8 from J, leaving 6 bases between them. Here the CDR3 reads CASSLTGGYTF. The CDR3 DNA reads as TGTGCCAGCAGTTTAACCGGAGGCTACACCTTC.

Many counts were recorded for this clonotype. This chain uses TRBV20-1 with TRBJ2-7; 7 nucleotides line up with TRBD2. The CDR3 runs to 15 residues. With V trimmed by 4 bases and J by 7 bases, 16 bases remained unmatched. CDR1 is DFQATT and CDR2 is SNEGSKA in the germline V gene (reference sequence). The CDR3: CSATLAGLSAREQYF. In nucleotides, the CDR3 is TGCAGTGCTACCTTAGCGGGTCTATCGGCTCGGGAGCAGTACTTC.

This clonotype was counted only a few times. The chain joins TRBV6-2 or TRBV6-3 to TRBJ1-5; 7 bases agree with TRBD1. Germline V lookup: CDR1 MNHEY, CDR2 SVGEGT. The CDR3 has 16 amino acids. The junction had 7 bases not matched to a gene; V was cut back by 4 bases and J by 1 base. The CDR3 region is CASSSATGTSNQPQHF. DNA for the CDR3: TGTGCCAGCAGTTCCGCGACAGGGACGAGCAATCAGCCCCAGCATTTT.

The rearrangement links TRBV20-1 to TRBJ2-7; D unresolved. Germline V gives CDR1 DFQATT, CDR2 SNEGSKA (reference sequence). The CDR3 runs 12 residues. Trimming removed 4 bases at V and 3 bases at J, with 10 bases between. CDR3 amino acids: CSATFGNYEQYF. The CDR3 nucleotides read TGCAGTGCTACTTTCGGAAACTACGAGCAGTACTTC.

This sequence joins TRBV25-1 and TRBJ2-1; D ambiguous. CDR1 and CDR2 from the germline V gene are MGHDK and SYGVNS. Trimming removed 5 bases from V and 12 bases from J, with 11 bases in between. The CDR3 is 11 residues long. The CDR3 loop is CASSSPRGQFF. The CDR3 DNA reads as TGTGCCAGCAGTTCCCCTAGAGGGCAGTTCTTC.

This clonotype was observed a few times. V is TRBV20-1 and J is TRBJ2-7; 8 bases match TRBD2. The CDR3 sequence is 16 residues long. Germline loops: CDR1 DFQATT, CDR2 SNEGSKA (reference sequence). V was clipped by 1 base and J by 0 bases; unmatched bases: 8. This chain's CDR3 is CSARGVAGRSSYEQYF. The CDR3 DNA is TGCAGTGCTAGAGGGGTAGCGGGAAGGAGCTCCTACGAGCAGTACTTC.

This clonotype was recorded at least ten times. V gene TRBV20-1 combines with J gene TRBJ2-5; perhaps TRBD1 as D (6 bases). Germline-derived CDR1 and CDR2 are DFQATT and SNEGSKA (reference sequence). The V end lost 0 bases, the J end lost 9 bases, and 20 bases lay between the germline ends. There are 15 residues in the CDR3. In DNA form, the CDR3 reads TGCAGTGCTAGAGATCGCGACAGGCCAGGGTGGGCCCAGTACTTC. This encodes CSARDRDRPGWAQYF.

The V and J genes are TRBV19 and TRBJ1-1; no clear D gene. Germline CDR1 and CDR2: LNHDA and SQIVND (reference sequence). With 5 bases removed from V and 0 bases from J, the gap between germline ends came to 10 bases. The CDR3 consists of 14 residues. This CDR3 is CASSGRTMNTEAFF. CDR3 bases: TGTGCCAGTAGTGGCAGAACAATGAACACTGAAGCTTTCTTT.

A note on this clonotype: A junction end diverges from the germline sequence, so it may reflect a read error. The rearrangement joins TRBV5-1 to TRBJ1-1; the D is unclear. The CDR3 loop spans 14 amino acids. The germline V gene encodes CDR1 SGHRS and CDR2 YFSETQ. CDR3 sequence reads: CASSTNRLSVEAFF. Here the CDR3 DNA reads TGTGCCAGCAGCACCAACAGATTATCTGTTGAAGCTTTCTTT.

This clonotype was detected many times. The chain carries TRBV12-3 or TRBV12-4 and TRBJ2-7, with 9 nucleotides matching TRBD1. This CDR3 comprises 14 residues. The J segment lost 3 bases and the V segment lost 6 bases, leaving 6 bases of the junction unmatched. The CDR3 bases are TGTGCCAGCAGACGACAGGGGGGGGTCTACGAGCAGTACTTC. It specifies CASRRQGGVYEQYF.